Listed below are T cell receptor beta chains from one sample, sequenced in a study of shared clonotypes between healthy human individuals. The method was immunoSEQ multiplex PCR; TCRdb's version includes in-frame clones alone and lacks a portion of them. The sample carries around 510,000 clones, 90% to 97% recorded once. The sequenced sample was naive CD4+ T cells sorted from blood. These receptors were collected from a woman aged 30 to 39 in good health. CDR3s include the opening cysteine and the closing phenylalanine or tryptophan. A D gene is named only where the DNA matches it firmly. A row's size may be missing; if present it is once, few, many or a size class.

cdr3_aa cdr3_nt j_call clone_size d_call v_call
CASSESGHLSSGNTIYF TGTGCCAGCAGTGAATCGGGACACCTGAGCTCTGGAAACACCATATATTTT TRBJ1-3 . . TRBV25-1
CASSESPGEQYF TGTGCCAGCAGTGAATCCCCCGGGGAGCAGTACTTC TRBJ2-7 . . TRBV25-1
CASSLAGTGSQPQHF TGCGCCAGCAGCTTAGCCGGGACAGGGAGTCAGCCCCAGCATTTT TRBJ1-5 once TRBD1 TRBV5-1
CASSQGLARTAGELFF TGTGCCAGCAGCCAAGGACTAGCACGGACGGCCGGGGAGCTGTTTTTT TRBJ2-2 . TRBD2 TRBV7-2
CASSQGGLAGAEQYF TGTGCCAGCAGCCAAGGAGGTCTAGCGGGAGCCGAGCAGTACTTC TRBJ2-7 . TRBD2 TRBV4-2
CASTHSNQPQHF TGTGCCAGCACCCATAGCAATCAGCCCCAGCATTTT TRBJ1-5 . . TRBV21-1
CASRLSGANVLTF TGTGCCAGCAGGCTAAGTGGGGCCAACGTCCTGACTTTC TRBJ2-6 once . TRBV6-1
CASRRQKDEKLFF TGTGCCAGCAGAAGACAGAAGGATGAAAAACTGTTTTTT TRBJ1-4 . . TRBV6-6
CASSTGQGTTSRPDTQYF TGCGCCAGCAGCACAGGACAGGGTACCACTAGCCGCCCAGATACGCAGTATTTT TRBJ2-3 once TRBD1 TRBV5-1
CASGYAPTAVSSYEQYF TGTGCTAGTGGTTATGCCCCCACAGCGGTGAGCTCCTACGAGCAGTACTTC TRBJ2-7 . . TRBV12-5
CASRKIRDSDPAANEKLFF TGTGCCAGCAGAAAGATCCGGGACAGTGACCCCGCGGCTAATGAAAAACTGTTTTTT TRBJ1-4 . TRBD1 TRBV27
CSASPAPEQYF TGCAGTGCTAGCCCCGCCCCCGAGCAGTACTTC TRBJ2-7 once . TRBV20-1
CASSLAGRGDSYEQYF TGTGCCAGCAGCTTAGCGGGCAGGGGGGACTCCTACGAGCAGTACTTC TRBJ2-7 . . TRBV7-9
CASSSYPGLAKEVSGSDTQYF TGTGCCAGCAGTTCGTATCCGGGACTAGCGAAAGAGGTTTCAGGGTCAGATACGCAGTATTTT TRBJ2-3 . TRBD2 TRBV28
CASSLNRAPYEQYF TGTGCCAGCAGCCTTAACAGGGCTCCGTACGAGCAGTACTTC TRBJ2-7 . . TRBV5-4
CASSLGGYEQYF TGTGCCAGCAGTTTAGGGGGATACGAGCAGTACTTC TRBJ2-7 few . TRBV28
CASSLGGEQGSPFPQHF TGTGCCAGCAGCTTAGGAGGAGAACAGGGGTCTCCCTTCCCCCAGCATTTT TRBJ1-5 . TRBD1 TRBV7-9
CASSLPLTKETQYF TGTGCCAGCAGCCTCCCCCTGACAAAAGAGACCCAGTACTTC TRBJ2-5 . . TRBV7-9
CASKRGGRYNEQFF TGTGCCAGCAAACGGGGCGGGAGGTACAATGAGCAGTTCTTC TRBJ2-1 . TRBD2 TRBV2
CSVEGGRALGDTQYF TGCAGCGTTGAAGGCGGGAGGGCCCTAGGGGATACGCAGTATTTT TRBJ2-3 . TRBD2 TRBV29-1
CASSLGGADEQFF TGCGCCAGCAGTTTAGGGGGCGCCGATGAGCAGTTCTTC TRBJ2-1 . TRBD1 TRBV5-1
CASSASLTNEKLFF TGTGCCAGCAGTGCCTCCTTAACTAATGAAAAACTGTTTTTT TRBJ1-4 . . TRBV2
CASSPLNQPQHF TGTGCCAGCTCACCACTCAATCAGCCCCAGCATTTT TRBJ1-5 once . TRBV18
CASRNGVAGNQPQHF TGTGCCAGCAGGAACGGGGTGGCTGGCAATCAGCCCCAGCATTTT TRBJ1-5 once . TRBV6-5
CASSFRLGGYTF TGCGCCAGCAGCTTTCGGCTGGGAGGCTACACCTTC TRBJ1-2 . . TRBV5-1
CASTQGVRTEAFF TGTGCCAGCACACAGGGGGTGAGGACTGAAGCTTTCTTT TRBJ1-1 . TRBD1 TRBV28
CASNLRQPGETQYF TGTGCCAGCAACCTCCGACAGCCTGGGGAGACCCAGTACTTC TRBJ2-5 once . TRBV5-6
CASSSLAGANVLTF TGTGCCAGCAGCTCCCTGGCTGGGGCCAACGTCCTGACTTTC TRBJ2-6 . . TRBV5-6
CASSSGFNTGELFF TGTGCCAGCAGTTCCGGGTTTAACACCGGGGAGCTGTTTTTT TRBJ2-2 . . TRBV6-5
CASSQGPSPGANVLTF TGTGCCAGCAGCCAAGGCCCGTCTCCAGGGGCCAACGTCCTGACTTTC TRBJ2-6 . . TRBV14
CASSLVQSGRLPSYGYTF TGTGCCAGCAGCCTCGTACAGTCGGGTCGCCTACCCTCCTATGGCTACACCTTC TRBJ1-2 . . TRBV7-9
CASKIREGETQYF TGTGCCAGTAAGATCCGGGAGGGAGAGACCCAGTACTTC TRBJ2-5 . TRBD2 TRBV19